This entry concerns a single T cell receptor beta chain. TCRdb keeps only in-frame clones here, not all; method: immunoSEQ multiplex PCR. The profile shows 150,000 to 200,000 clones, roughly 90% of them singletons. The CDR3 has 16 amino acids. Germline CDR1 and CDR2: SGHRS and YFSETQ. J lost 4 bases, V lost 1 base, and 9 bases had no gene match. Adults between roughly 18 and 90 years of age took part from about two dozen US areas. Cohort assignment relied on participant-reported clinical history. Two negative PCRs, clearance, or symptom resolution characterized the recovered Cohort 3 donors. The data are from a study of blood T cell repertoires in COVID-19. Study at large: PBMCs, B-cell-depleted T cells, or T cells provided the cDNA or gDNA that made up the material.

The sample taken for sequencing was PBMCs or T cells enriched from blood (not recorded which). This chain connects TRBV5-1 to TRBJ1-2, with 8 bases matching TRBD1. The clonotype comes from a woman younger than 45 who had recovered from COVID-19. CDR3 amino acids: CASSLNQGAGGYGYTF. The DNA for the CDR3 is TGCGCCAGCAGCTTGAATCAGGGGGCAGGAGGCTATGGCTACACCTTC.